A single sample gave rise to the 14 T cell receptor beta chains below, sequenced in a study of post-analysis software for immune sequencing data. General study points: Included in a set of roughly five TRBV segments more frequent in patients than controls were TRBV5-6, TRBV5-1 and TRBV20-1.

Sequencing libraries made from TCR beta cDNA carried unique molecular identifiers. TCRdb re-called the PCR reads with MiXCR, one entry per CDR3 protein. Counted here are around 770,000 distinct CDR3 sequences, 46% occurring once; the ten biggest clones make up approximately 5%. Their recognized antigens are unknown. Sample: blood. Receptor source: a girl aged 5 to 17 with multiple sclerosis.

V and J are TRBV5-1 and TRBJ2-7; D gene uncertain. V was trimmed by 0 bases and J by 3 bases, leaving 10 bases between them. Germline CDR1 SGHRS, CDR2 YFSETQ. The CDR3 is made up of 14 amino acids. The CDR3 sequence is CASSLVPDHYEQYF. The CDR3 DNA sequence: TGCGCCAGCAGCTTGGTCCCGGACCACTACGAGCAGTACTTC.

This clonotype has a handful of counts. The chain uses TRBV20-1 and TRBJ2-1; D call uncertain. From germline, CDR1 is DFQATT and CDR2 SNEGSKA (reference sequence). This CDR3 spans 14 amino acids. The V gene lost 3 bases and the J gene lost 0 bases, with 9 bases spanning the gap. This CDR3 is CSASPWDSYNEQFF. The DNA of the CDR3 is TGCAGTGCTAGTCCCTGGGACTCCTACAATGAGCAGTTCTTC.

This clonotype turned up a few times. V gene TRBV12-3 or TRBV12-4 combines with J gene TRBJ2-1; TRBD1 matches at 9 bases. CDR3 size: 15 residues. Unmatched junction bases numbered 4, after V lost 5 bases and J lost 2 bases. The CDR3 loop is CASSRDRAPYNEQFF. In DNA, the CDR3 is TGTGCCAGCAGTCGGGACAGGGCCCCCTACAATGAGCAGTTCTTC.

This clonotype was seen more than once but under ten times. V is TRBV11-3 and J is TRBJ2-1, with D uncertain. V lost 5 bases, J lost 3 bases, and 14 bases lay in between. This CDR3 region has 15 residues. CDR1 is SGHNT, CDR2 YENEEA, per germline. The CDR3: CASSRLIGLYNEQFF. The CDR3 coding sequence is TGTGCCAGCAGCCGTTTGATAGGGCTCTACAATGAGCAGTTCTTC.

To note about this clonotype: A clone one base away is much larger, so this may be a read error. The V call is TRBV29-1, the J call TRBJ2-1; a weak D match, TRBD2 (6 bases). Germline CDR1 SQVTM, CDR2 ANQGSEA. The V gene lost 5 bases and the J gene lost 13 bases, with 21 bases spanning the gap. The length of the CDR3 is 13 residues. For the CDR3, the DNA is TGCAGCGTTCTCCGGGACTTATCGGAGACCCAGTTCTTC. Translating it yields CSVLRDLSETQFF.

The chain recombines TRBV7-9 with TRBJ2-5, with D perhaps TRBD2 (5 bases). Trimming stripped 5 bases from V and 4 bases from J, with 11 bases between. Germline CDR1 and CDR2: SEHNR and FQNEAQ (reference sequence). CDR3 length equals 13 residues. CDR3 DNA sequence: TGTGCCAGCAGCCAATGGGAGATAGAGACCCAGTACTTC. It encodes CASSQWEIETQYF. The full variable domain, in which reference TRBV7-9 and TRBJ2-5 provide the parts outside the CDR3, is DTGVSQNPRHKITKRGQNVTFRCDPISEHNRLYWYRQTLGQGPEFLTYFQNEAQLEKSRLLSDRFSAERPKGSFSTLEIQRTEQGDSAMYLCASSQWEIETQYFGPGTRLLVL.

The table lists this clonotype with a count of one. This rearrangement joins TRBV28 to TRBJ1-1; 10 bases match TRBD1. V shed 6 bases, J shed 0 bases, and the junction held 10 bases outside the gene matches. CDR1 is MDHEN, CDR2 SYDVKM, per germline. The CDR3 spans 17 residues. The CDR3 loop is CASRRTGGKVLNTEAFF. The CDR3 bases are TGTGCCAGCAGGCGGACAGGGGGGAAGGTTCTGAACACTGAAGCTTTCTTT.

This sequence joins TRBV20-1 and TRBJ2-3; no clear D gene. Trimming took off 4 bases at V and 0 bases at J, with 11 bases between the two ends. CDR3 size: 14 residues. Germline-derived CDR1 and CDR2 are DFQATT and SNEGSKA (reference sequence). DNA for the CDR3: TGCAGTGCTACTCCCGGGTATAGCACAGATACGCAGTATTTT. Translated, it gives CSATPGYSTDTQYF.

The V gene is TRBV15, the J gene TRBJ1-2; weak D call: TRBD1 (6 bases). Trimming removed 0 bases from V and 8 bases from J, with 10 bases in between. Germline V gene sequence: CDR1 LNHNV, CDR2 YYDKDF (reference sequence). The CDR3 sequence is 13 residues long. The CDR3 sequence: CATSREGARGYTF. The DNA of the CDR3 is TGTGCCACCAGCAGAGAGGGGGCGAGAGGCTACACCTTC.

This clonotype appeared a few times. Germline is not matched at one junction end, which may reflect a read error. In DNA, the CDR3 is TGCAGCGTTTCTGTCCACTTCTCCCACGAGCAGTACTTC. Translated: CSVSVHFSHEQYF. The chain combines TRBV29-1 with TRBJ2-5; D is unresolved. The DNA matches TRBJ2-7 better at its end, which makes the J call doubtful. The CDR3 consists of 13 residues. Germline CDR1 reads SQVTM; CDR2 reads ANQGSEA.

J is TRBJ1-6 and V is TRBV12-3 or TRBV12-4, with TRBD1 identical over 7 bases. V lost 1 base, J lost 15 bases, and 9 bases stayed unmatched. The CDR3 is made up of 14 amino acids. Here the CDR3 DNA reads TGTGCCAGCAGTTTAGGAATCGACAGGGTCATCCTCCACTTT. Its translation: CASSLGIDRVILHF.

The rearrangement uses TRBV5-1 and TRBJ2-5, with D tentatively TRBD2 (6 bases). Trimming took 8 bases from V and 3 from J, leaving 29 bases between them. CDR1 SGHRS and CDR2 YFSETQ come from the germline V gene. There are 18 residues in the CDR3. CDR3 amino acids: CASWAAGSRIEGEETQYF. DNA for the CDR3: TGCGCCAGTTGGGCCGCGGGGTCGAGGATAGAGGGTGAAGAGACCCAGTACTTC.

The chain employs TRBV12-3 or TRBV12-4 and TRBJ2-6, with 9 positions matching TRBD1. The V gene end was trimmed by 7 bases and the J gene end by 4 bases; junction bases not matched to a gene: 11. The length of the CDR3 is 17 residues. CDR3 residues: CASTHNAQGAGANVLTF. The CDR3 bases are TGTGCCAGCACCCATAATGCACAGGGGGCAGGGGCCAACGTCCTGACTTTC.

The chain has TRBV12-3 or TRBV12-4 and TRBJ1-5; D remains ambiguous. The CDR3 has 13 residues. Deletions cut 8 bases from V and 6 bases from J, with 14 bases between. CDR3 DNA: TGTGCCAGCGGAGCTGGGTTCAGTCAGCCCCAGCATTTT. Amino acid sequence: CASGAGFSQPQHF.